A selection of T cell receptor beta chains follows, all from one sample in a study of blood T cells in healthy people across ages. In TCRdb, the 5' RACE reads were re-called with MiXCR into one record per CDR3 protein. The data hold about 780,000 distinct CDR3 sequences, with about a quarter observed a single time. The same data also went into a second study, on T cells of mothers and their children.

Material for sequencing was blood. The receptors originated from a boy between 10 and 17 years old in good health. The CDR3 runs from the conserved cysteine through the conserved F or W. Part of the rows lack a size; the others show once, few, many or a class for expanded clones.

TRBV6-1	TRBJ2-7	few	CASSEGSGEQYF
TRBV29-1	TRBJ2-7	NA	CSVEGKRGSSYEQYF
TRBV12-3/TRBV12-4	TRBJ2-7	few	CASSLLTDPYEQYF
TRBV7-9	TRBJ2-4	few	CASSLEGTGKNIQYF
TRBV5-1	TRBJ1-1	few	CASSPRARMNTEAFF
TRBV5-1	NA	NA	CASSSLGPEQYF
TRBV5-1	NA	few	CASTRGSDLSSYEQYF
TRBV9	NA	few	CASSDGGTSGPYEQYF
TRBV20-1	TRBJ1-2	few	CSAKTDTLYGYTF
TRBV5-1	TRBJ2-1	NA	CASTLAGPSCNEQFF
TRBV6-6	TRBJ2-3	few	CASRAGGTDTRYF
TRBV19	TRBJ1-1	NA	CATSNLNTEAFF
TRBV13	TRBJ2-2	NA	CASSSDGHANTGELFF
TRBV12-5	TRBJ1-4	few	CASGLVVHRGLDEKLFF
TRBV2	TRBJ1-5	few	CASRGDRSQPQHF
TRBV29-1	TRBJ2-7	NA	CSVDLPPAPEQYF
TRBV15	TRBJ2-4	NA	CATSRAGQGQLLAKNIQYF
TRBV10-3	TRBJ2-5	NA	CAISDVGGQETQYF
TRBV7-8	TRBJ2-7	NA	CASSFQGIPYEQYF
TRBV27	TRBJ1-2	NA	CASSFGQAYGYTF
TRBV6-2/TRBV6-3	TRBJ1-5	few	CASSYAPWGSNQPQHF
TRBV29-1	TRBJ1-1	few	CSVRKQGWVTEAFF
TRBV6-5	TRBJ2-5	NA	CASSYSALVAGGGGQYF
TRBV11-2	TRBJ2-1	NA	CASSRLAGGSYNEQFF
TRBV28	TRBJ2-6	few	CASSSASSGANVLTF
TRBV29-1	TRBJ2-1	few	CSVDRGASYNEQFF
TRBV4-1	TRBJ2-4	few	CASSLDKGNGLIAKNIQYF
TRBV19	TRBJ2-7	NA	CASRGTTGTGGQRGYGQYF
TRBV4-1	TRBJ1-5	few	CASSQMAGDNQPQHF
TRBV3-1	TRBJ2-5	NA	CASSQGSGRGEETQYF
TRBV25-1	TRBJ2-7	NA	CASSDRGGWYEQYF
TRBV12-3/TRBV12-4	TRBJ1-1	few	CASRGTGGVQAFF
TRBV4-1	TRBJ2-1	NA	CASSHPGQGGEQFF
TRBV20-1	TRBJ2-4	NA	CSAADVTAAKNIQYF
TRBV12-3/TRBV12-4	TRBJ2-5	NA	CASSFAGGPEETQYF
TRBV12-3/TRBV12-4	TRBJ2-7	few	CASREASGKTYEQYF
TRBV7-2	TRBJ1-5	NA	CASSPRGGFEGNQPQHF
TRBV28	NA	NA	CATDRGLTYEQYF
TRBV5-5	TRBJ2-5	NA	CASSFGPVETQYF
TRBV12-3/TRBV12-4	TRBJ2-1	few	CASSVRTSGYNEQFF
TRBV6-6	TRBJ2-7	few	CASSYSFSTSYEQYF
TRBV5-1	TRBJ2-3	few	CACSQGQGRVTQYF
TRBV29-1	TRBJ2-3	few	CSVEGGAGSTDTRYF
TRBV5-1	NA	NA	CASSLDTLAYEQYF
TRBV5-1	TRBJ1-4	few	CASSLGAAGTNEKLFF
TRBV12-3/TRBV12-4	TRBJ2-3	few	CASSLVGDSTDTQYF
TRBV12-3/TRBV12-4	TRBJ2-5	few	CASSPGTEVTQYF
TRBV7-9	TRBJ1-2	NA	CASSKTGNQNYGYTF
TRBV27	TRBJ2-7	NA	CASSTALPGHMYEQYF
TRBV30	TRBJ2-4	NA	CAWSPGQKNIQYF